This TCR beta chain was obtained from a study of cytotoxic CD8 clonotypes in ibrutinib-treated CLL. Turning to the study itself: Partial responses totalled approximately 25 and complete responses 2; after median around 74 months, approximately 15 remained remitted and roughly twelve progressed.

Study-level points and caveats: Contraction or stability on treatment characterized the public clonotypes, which were uncommon. The study found clonality rose at ibrutinib response, then fell toward baseline at progression.

Generated by immunoSEQ multiplex PCR, the TCRdb table keeps only in-frame clones and is missing some. This sample has about 40,000 clones, with 70% found just once. Turning to this clone: Antigen specificity is unknown.

The sequence derives from a human donor with chronic lymphocytic leukemia. This specimen was PBMCs, taken at disease progression, from a patient treated with ibrutinib.

This CDR3 is CASSPGTSGAYEQYF. CDR3 bases: TGTGCCAGCTCACCAGGGACTAGCGGCGCCTACGAGCAGTACTTC. The chain has TRBV18 and TRBJ2-7, with 11 positions matching TRBD2. Germline trimming cut 2 bases from V and 2 bases from J; bases unmatched to any gene: 2. Germline CDR1 is KGHSH and CDR2 is LQKENI. The CDR3 sequence is 15 residues long.